This T cell receptor (beta chain) emerged from a study of CD8 T cells in Susac syndrome. RNA totalling roughly 0.45 to 1 ug underwent reverse transcription with random hexamers. TCRdb called the immunoSEQ multiplex PCR reads again in MiXCR, with one record for every CDR3 protein. The sample carries 100,000 to 150,000 distinct CDR3 sequences, 90% to 95% recorded once. V gave up 5 bases and J gave up 1 base, with 8 bases separating them. This CDR3 is 13 amino acids long. The clonotype originates from a human donor with Susac syndrome. Sequences were obtained from CD8+ T cells from PBMCs. The J gene is TRBJ2-5, the V gene TRBV12-3 or TRBV12-4; tentative D call: TRBD2 (6 bases). CDR3 protein: CASSRGSQETQYF. The CDR3 bases are TGTGCCAGCAGTCGGGGGTCCCAAGAGACCCAGTACTTC.